These 30 T cell receptor beta chains came from one sample sequenced in a study of vaccination and CD4 T cells after COVID-19. These receptors lack a known antigen. The Oncomine TCR Beta short-read assay sequenced DNA from cultured CD4+ T cells. Each CDR3 protein gets one entry after TCRdb re-called the PCR reads with MiXCR. Here the sample spans roughly 23,000 distinct CDR3 sequences, around two fifths being singletons. Time point in this sample: late sampling 161 to 241 days after vaccination in a few convalescent patients. Treatment described: roughly ten-day PBMC culture with coronavirus spike peptide pools or control peptides (ViraFEST assay). This specimen consisted of CD4+ T cells from blood, cultured in vitro, obtained about 7 months after SARS-CoV-2 vaccination. These receptor sequences come from a human donor who had recovered from COVID-19.

The CDR3 sequence is CATSDSAIGEQFF. CDR3 bases: TGTGCCACCAGTGATTCAGCCATAGGTGAGCAGTTCTTC. The J gene is TRBJ2-1, the V gene TRBV24-1; D unresolved. Germline CDR1 reads KGHDR; CDR2 reads SFDVKD. There are 13 residues in the CDR3. The V end lost 2 bases, the J end lost 9 bases, and 10 bases lay between the germline ends.

The chain couples TRBV6-1 to TRBJ2-3; weak D call: TRBD2 (6 bases). V was clipped by 6 bases and J by 1 base, with 11 bases between them. The V gene's germline CDR1 is MNHNS and CDR2 SASEGT. The CDR3 is 14 amino acids. The CDR3 region is CASRRERRTDTQYF. DNA for the CDR3: TGTGCCAGCAGACGGGAGCGACGCACAGATACGCAGTATTTT.

This clonotype was counted between two and nine times. The chain joins TRBV6-1 to TRBJ1-5; the D is unclear. The germline V and J ends were trimmed by 6 bases and 0 bases, with 9 bases remaining between them. CDR1 MNHNS and CDR2 SASEGT come from the germline V gene. The CDR3 totals 14 residues. The CDR3 nucleotides are TGTGCCAGCAGGAGTCCCCATAGCAATCAGCCCCAGCATTTT. Protein sequence: CASRSPHSNQPQHF.

This clonotype turned up a few times. The V gene is TRBV7-2, the J gene TRBJ2-5; D unresolved. V dropped 6 bases and J dropped 3 bases, with 17 bases sitting between them. This CDR3 has 15 residues. Germline loops: CDR1 SGHTA, CDR2 FQGNSA. CDR3 region: CASRLNGVTEETQYF. CDR3 bases: TGTGCCAGCAGGTTAAACGGTGTCACAGAAGAGACCCAGTACTTC.

This clonotype was seen a handful of times. This chain links TRBV7-9 with TRBJ2-5; D call uncertain. The CDR3 spans 14 residues. Per germline, CDR1 SEHNR and CDR2 FQNEAQ (reference sequence). Trimming shortened V by 5 bases and J by 5 bases, and 15 bases separated the two germline ends. The CDR3 spells CASSLRRVGETQYF. In DNA form, the CDR3 reads TGTGCCAGCAGCCTCCGCCGCGTGGGGGAGACCCAGTACTTC.

This clonotype was found a few times. The chain uses TRBV19 and TRBJ2-7; D is possibly TRBD1 (6 bases). Germline-derived CDR1 and CDR2 are LNHDA and SQIVND (reference sequence). The CDR3 has 14 amino acids. The germline V and J ends were trimmed by 5 bases and 5 bases, with 16 bases remaining between them. CDR3 loop: CASSLRTVLDEQYF. CDR3 nucleotides: TGTGCCAGTAGTCTGAGGACAGTCCTCGACGAGCAGTACTTC.

This clonotype has more than one count but fewer than ten. The chain links TRBV10-3 to TRBJ2-3; 8 bases match TRBD1. Germline trimming cut 4 bases from V and 6 bases from J; bases unmatched to any gene: 6. Germline V gene lookup returns CDR1 ENHRY and CDR2 SYGVKD. The length of the CDR3 is 14 residues. In nucleotides, the CDR3 is TGTGCCATCAGTGCACGGGACAGGAGGGATACGCAGTATTTT. It codes for CAISARDRRDTQYF.

The CDR3 protein is CASRRGTSTDTQYF. The CDR3 DNA is TGTGCCAGCAGGCGGGGGACTAGCACAGATACGCAGTATTTT. The chain carries TRBV28 and TRBJ2-3; 7 nucleotides match TRBD2. J was trimmed by 0 bases and V by 6 bases; bases with no gene match: 3. The CDR3 runs 14 residues. Germline CDR1 is MDHEN and CDR2 is SYDVKM.

J is TRBJ1-3 and V is TRBV20-1; no definite D call. The CDR3 is 16 residues long. Germline V CDR1 and CDR2: DFQATT, SNEGSKA (reference sequence). V was pared by 5 bases and J by 0 bases, with 17 bases between. The DNA of the CDR3 is TGCAGTGCTCCCGAACCGGACGGGGTCTCTGGAAACACCATATATTTT. Its protein product is CSAPEPDGVSGNTIYF.

The chain employs TRBV30 and TRBJ1-2, with 8 bases aligning to TRBD1. After removal of 5 bases from V and 4 bases from J, the junction contained 6 bases not matched to a gene. Germline assignment: CDR1 GTSNPN and CDR2 SVGIG (reference sequence). The CDR3 length is 13 residues. CDR3 nucleotides: TGTGCCTGGTCTACAGGGGGGCCCTATGGCTACACCTTC. It specifies CAWSTGGPYGYTF. The whole variable domain, remainder taken from reference TRBV30 and TRBJ1-2, is SQTIHQWPATLVQPVGSPLSLECTVEGTSNPNLYWYRQAAGRGLQLLFYSVGIGQISSEVPQNLSASRPQDRQFILSSKKLLLSDSGFYLCAWSTGGPYGYTFGSGTRLTVV.

This clonotype was detected only a few times. Germline and junction disagree at one end, which may indicate a read error. V is TRBV10-3 and J is TRBJ2-5; 12 bases match TRBD2. The CDR3 consists of 16 residues. Germline CDR1 ENHRY, CDR2 SYGVKD. The CDR3 protein is CASSSPRLAGVETQYF. The CDR3 bases are TGTGCCAGCAGTTCTCCCCGACTAGCGGGAGTGGAGACCCAGTACTTC.

Only a few counts were recorded for this clonotype. V gene TRBV10-3 combines with J gene TRBJ1-1, with 8 bases fitting TRBD1. The CDR3 covers 15 residues. The V segment lost 8 bases and the J segment 1 base; nucleotides outside the gene matches: 9. Germline V gene lookup returns CDR1 ENHRY and CDR2 SYGVKD. This CDR3 reads CAIWTGRGTNTEAFF. Written as DNA, the CDR3 is TGTGCCATCTGGACAGGGCGGGGTACGAACACTGAAGCTTTCTTT.

This clonotype was detected only a few times. This chain joins TRBV18 and TRBJ2-7, with TRBD1 identical over 7 bases. V trimming: 6 bases; J trimming: 2 bases; junction bases outside the gene matches: 10. The CDR3 extends over 15 amino acids. Germline CDR1 reads KGHSH; CDR2 reads LQKENI. The CDR3: CASSFTGTAAYEQYF. CDR3 DNA sequence: TGTGCCAGCTCGTTCACCGGGACAGCAGCCTACGAGCAGTACTTC.

V is TRBV20-1 and J is TRBJ2-1; D possibly corresponds to TRBD1 (6 bases). This CDR3 has 15 amino acids. Germline values: CDR1 DFQATT, CDR2 SNEGSKA (reference sequence). The ends were cut back, 3 bases at V and 0 bases at J, with 12 bases in the middle. The CDR3 DNA reads as TGCAGTGCTAGGAGGACAGCGAGCTCCTACAATGAGCAGTTCTTC. It translates to CSARRTASSYNEQFF.

This clonotype was detected only a few times. J is TRBJ1-1 and V is TRBV11-1; tentatively, D is TRBD1 (5 bases). V was cut by 5 bases and J by 5 bases, with 15 bases left in between. The CDR3 covers 14 residues. Germline loops: CDR1 SGHAT, CDR2 FQDESV (reference sequence). Here the CDR3 DNA reads TGTGCCAGCAGCCTTAGACAGCCTGGAACTGAAGCTTTCTTT. The encoded protein is CASSLRQPGTEAFF.

This sequence joins TRBV5-4 and TRBJ2-5; TRBD2 aligns across 8 bases. Germline V gives CDR1 SGHNT, CDR2 YYREEE (reference sequence). CDR3 length: 14 amino acids. The V segment lost 7 bases and the J segment 7 bases; nucleotides outside the gene matches: 12. The DNA for the CDR3 is TGTGCCAGCGGTGTAGCGGGGATCCCCGGGACCCAGTACTTC. It translates to CASGVAGIPGTQYF. The full variable domain, with the rest looked up from reference TRBV5-4 and TRBJ2-5, is ETGVTQSPTHLIKTRGQQVTLRCSSQSGHNTVSWYQQALGQGPQFIFQYYREEENGRGNFPPRFSGLQFPNYSSELNVNALELDDSALYLCASGVAGIPGTQYFGPGTRLLVL.

The rearrangement uses TRBV20-1 and TRBJ2-1; D is possibly TRBD2 (5 bases). This CDR3 region has 11 residues. The V gene lost 3 bases and the J gene lost 8 bases, with 8 bases spanning the gap. Germline CDR1 and CDR2: DFQATT and SNEGSKA (reference sequence). In nucleotides, the CDR3 is TGCAGTGCTAGCGGGGAGCATGAGCAGTTCTTC. This translates into CSASGEHEQFF.

The chain carries TRBV7-8 and TRBJ1-2; 7 nucleotides align to TRBD1. Germline V CDR1 and CDR2: SGHVS, FQNEAQ. The CDR3 loop spans 12 amino acids. V was pared by 4 bases and J by 5 bases, with 1 base of the junction left unmatched. CDR3: CASSWGQYGYTF. In DNA, the CDR3 is TGTGCCAGCAGCTGGGGACAGTATGGCTACACCTTC.

The chain links TRBV7-6 to TRBJ2-3, with a weak D call TRBD2 (5 bases). This CDR3 has 14 residues. Trimming shortened V by 1 base and J by 0 bases, and 5 bases separated the two germline ends. CDR1 is SGHVS, CDR2 FNYEAQ, per germline. CDR3 amino acids: CASSLGTSTDTQYF. The DNA for the CDR3 is TGTGCCAGCAGCTTAGGGACTAGCACAGATACGCAGTATTTT.

This clonotype was observed a handful of times. The chain carries TRBV7-3 and TRBJ1-1, with 7 bases lining up with TRBD1. V was clipped by 6 bases and J by 4 bases; unmatched bases: 5. CDR1 SGHTA and CDR2 FQGTGA come from the germline V gene. The CDR3 has 13 amino acids. Here the CDR3 DNA reads TGTGCCAGCAGATCGCAGGGGGGCACTGAAGCTTTCTTT. Encoded protein: CASRSQGGTEAFF.

This clonotype has only a few counts. The V call is TRBV7-9, the J call TRBJ2-7; D perhaps matches TRBD1 (7 bases). This CDR3 comprises 14 residues. Trimming took 5 bases from V and 7 from J, leaving 18 bases between them. Germline lookup yields CDR1 SEHNR and CDR2 FQNEAQ (reference sequence). CDR3: CASSLNIPGGEQYF. DNA of the CDR3: TGTGCCAGCAGCCTTAACATTCCAGGGGGGGAGCAGTACTTC.

This sequence joins TRBV27 and TRBJ1-2; 8 nucleotides line up with TRBD1. The V gene end was trimmed by 11 bases and the J gene end by 8 bases; junction bases not matched to a gene: 13. The CDR3 covers 13 residues. Germline-derived CDR1 and CDR2 are MNHEY and SMNVEV (reference sequence). CDR3 in amino acids: CAGTDGQGTGYTF. CDR3 DNA: TGTGCCGGCACTGACGGACAGGGAACCGGCTACACCTTC.

The V call is TRBV2, the J call TRBJ2-5; 11 bases line up with TRBD1. CDR1 is SNHLY, CDR2 FYNNEI, per germline. Germline trimming cut 4 bases from V and 5 bases from J; bases unmatched to any gene: 15. This CDR3 has 18 amino acids. CDR3 loop: CASSGRRGTGGAWETQYF. CDR3 sequence (DNA): TGTGCCAGCAGTGGGAGGCGAGGGACAGGGGGAGCGTGGGAGACCCAGTACTTC.

The sample holds a few counts of this clonotype. The V gene is TRBV25-1, the J gene TRBJ2-5; D unresolved. Germline loops: CDR1 MGHDK, CDR2 SYGVNS. There are 13 residues in the CDR3. V dropped 4 bases and J dropped 5 bases, with 11 bases sitting between them. CDR3 loop: CASSVGSLETQYF. CDR3 coding DNA: TGTGCCAGCAGTGTTGGCTCGTTGGAGACCCAGTACTTC.

The chain employs TRBV6-1 and TRBJ2-7; D is ambiguous. In germline, CDR1 is MNHNS, CDR2 SASEGT. V was clipped by 6 bases and J by 3 bases, with 15 bases between them. The CDR3 sequence is 14 residues long. The DNA for the CDR3 is TGTGCCAGCAGCTTCGGCCTCCCCCGCTACGAGCAGTACTTC. Residues: CASSFGLPRYEQYF.

This clonotype was counted a few times. The chain uses TRBV6-1 and TRBJ1-5, with TRBD1 matching over 10 bases. The germline V gene has CDR1 MNHNS and CDR2 SASEGT. The CDR3 contains 14 residues. Losses at the gene ends were 6 bases for V and 3 bases for J; bases not matched to a gene: 2. The CDR3 DNA reads as TGTGCCAGCAGGACAGGGGGCCTCAATCAGCCCCAGCATTTT. As protein: CASRTGGLNQPQHF.

This chain uses TRBV7-9 with TRBJ2-5; 7 bases fit TRBD1. The CDR3 contains 14 residues. With 5 bases clipped from V and 5 bases from J, the junction kept 8 bases outside the gene matches. The germline V gene has CDR1 SEHNR and CDR2 FQNEAQ (reference sequence). CDR3 nucleotides: TGTGCCAGCAGCCAATACAGGGGCGAGGAGACCCAGTACTTC. Protein: CASSQYRGEETQYF. The whole variable domain, remainder taken from reference TRBV7-9 and TRBJ2-5, is DTGVSQNPRHKITKRGQNVTFRCDPISEHNRLYWYRQTLGQGPEFLTYFQNEAQLEKSRLLSDRFSAERPKGSFSTLEIQRTEQGDSAMYLCASSQYRGEETQYFGPGTRLLVL.

This clonotype was detected only a few times. The CDR3 loop reads CATSRGANYEQYF. In DNA, the CDR3 is TGTGCCACCAGCAGAGGTGCGAACTACGAGCAGTACTTC. The V call is TRBV15, the J call TRBJ2-7; D is unclear. Germline-derived CDR1 and CDR2 are LNHNV and YYDKDF (reference sequence). V was cut by 1 base and J by 3 bases, with 7 bases left in between. This CDR3 spans 13 amino acids.

In its sample, this clonotype ranks as medium-sized (0.01 to 0.1%). The genes are TRBV27 and TRBJ1-2, with D possibly TRBD1 on 5 matching bases. CDR3 length: 14 residues. The germline V gene encodes CDR1 MNHEY and CDR2 SMNVEV (reference sequence). V lost 5 bases to trimming and J lost 4 bases, with 14 bases between them. CDR3 sequence reads: CASSRGGLPYGYTF. The CDR3 DNA is TGTGCCAGCAGTCGGGGGGGACTGCCCTATGGCTACACCTTC.

The V call is TRBV7-2, the J call TRBJ2-2; D may be TRBD1 or TRBD2 (6 bases each). The V gene lost 5 bases and the J gene lost 7 bases, with 23 bases spanning the gap. This CDR3 contains 17 residues. Looked up from germline, CDR1 is SGHTA and CDR2 is FQGNSA. The CDR3 loop reads CASSEIGGIGSGGELFF. As DNA, the CDR3 is TGTGCCAGCAGCGAAATAGGGGGGATTGGATCCGGCGGGGAGCTGTTTTTT.